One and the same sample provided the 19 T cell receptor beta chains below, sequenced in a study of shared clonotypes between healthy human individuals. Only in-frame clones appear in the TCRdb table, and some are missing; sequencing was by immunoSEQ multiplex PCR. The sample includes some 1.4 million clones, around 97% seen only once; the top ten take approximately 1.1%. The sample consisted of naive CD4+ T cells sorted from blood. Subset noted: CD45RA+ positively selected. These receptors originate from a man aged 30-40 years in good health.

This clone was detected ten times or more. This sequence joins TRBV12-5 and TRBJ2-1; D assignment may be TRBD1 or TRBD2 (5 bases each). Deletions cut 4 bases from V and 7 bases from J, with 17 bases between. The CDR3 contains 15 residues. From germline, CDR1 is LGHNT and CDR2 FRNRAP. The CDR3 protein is CASGSGFGAGNEQFF. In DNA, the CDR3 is TGTGCTAGTGGTTCCGGATTCGGGGCTGGGAATGAGCAGTTCTTC.

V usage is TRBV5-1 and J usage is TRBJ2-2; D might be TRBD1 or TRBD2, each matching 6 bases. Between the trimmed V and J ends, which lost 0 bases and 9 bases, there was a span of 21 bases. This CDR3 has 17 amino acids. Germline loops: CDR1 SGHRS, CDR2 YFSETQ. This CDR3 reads CASSLGLLDSGHRELFF. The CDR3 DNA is TGCGCCAGCAGCTTGGGATTATTGGACAGCGGGCACCGGGAGCTGTTTTTT. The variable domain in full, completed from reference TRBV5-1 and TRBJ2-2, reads KAGVTQTPRYLIKTRGQQVTLSCSPISGHRSVSWYQQTPGQGLQFLFEYFSETQRNKGNFPGRFSGRQFSNSRSEMNVSTLELGDSALYLCASSLGLLDSGHRELFFGEGSRLTVL.

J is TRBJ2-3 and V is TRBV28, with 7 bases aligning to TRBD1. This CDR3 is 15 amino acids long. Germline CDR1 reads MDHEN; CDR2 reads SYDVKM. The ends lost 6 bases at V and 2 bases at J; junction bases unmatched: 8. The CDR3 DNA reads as TGTGCCAGCAGGAGACAGGGATCCTCCACAGATACGCAGTATTTT. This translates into CASRRQGSSTDTQYF.

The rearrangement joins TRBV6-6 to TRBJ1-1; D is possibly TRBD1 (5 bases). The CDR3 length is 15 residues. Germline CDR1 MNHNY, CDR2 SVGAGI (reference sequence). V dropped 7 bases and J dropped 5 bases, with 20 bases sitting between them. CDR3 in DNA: TGTGCCAGCAAAAGGGCCCAGACGGGGCTGACTGAAGCTTTCTTT. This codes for CASKRAQTGLTEAFF.

CDR3 protein: CASSLRGQGNFYEQYF. CDR3 nucleotides: TGTGCCAGCAGCTTGCGGGGACAGGGAAATTTCTACGAGCAGTACTTC. The chain recombines TRBV11-2 with TRBJ2-7; 9 bases are shared with TRBD1. The CDR3 extends over 16 amino acids. The V gene's germline CDR1 is SGHAT and CDR2 FQNNGV. J gave up 3 bases and V 3 bases, and 9 bases lay outside the gene matches. The full variable domain, rest sourced from reference TRBV11-2 and TRBJ2-7, is EAGVAQSPRYKIIEKRQSVAFWCNPISGHATLYWYQQILGQGPKLLIQFQNNGVVDDSQLPKDRFSAERLKGVDSTLKIQPAKLEDSAVYLCASSLRGQGNFYEQYFGPGTRLTVT.

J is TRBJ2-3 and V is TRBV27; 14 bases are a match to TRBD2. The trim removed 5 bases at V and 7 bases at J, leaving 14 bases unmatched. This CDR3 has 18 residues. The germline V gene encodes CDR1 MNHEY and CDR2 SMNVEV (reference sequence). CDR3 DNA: TGTGCCAGCAGTGAACCAGGGACTAGCGGGAGATGGAGGAATACGCAGTATTTT. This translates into CASSEPGTSGRWRNTQYF.

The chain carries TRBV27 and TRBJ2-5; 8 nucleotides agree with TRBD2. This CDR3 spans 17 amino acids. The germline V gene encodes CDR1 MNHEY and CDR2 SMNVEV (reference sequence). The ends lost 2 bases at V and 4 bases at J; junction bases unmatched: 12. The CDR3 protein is CASSLGIGLAPRETQYF. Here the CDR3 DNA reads TGTGCCAGCAGTTTAGGGATCGGACTAGCCCCCCGAGAGACCCAGTACTTC.

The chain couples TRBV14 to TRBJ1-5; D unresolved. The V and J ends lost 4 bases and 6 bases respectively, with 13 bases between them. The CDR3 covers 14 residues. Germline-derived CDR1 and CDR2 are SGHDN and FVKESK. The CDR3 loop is CASSPWRVSQPQHF. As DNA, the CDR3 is TGTGCCAGCAGCCCTTGGCGGGTAAGTCAGCCCCAGCATTTT.

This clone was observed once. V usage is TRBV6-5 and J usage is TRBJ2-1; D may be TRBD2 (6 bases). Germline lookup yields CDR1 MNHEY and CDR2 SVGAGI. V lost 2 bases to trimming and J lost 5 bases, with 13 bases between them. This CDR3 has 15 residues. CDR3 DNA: TGTGCCAGCAGTTACGAGGGACTGGAAGACAATGAGCAGTTCTTC. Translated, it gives CASSYEGLEDNEQFF.

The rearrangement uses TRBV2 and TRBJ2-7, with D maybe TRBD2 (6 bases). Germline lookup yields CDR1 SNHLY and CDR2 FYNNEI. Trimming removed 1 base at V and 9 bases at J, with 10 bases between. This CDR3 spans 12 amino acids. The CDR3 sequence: CASSEGGAGQYF. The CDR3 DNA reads TGTGCCAGCAGTGAAGGCGGGGCTGGGCAGTACTTC.

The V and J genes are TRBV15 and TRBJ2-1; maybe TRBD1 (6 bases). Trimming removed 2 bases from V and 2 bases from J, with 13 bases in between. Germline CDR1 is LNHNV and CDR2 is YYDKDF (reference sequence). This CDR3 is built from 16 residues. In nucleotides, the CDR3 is TGTGCCACCAGCAGAAGAGACAGGATAGCCTACAATGAGCAGTTCTTC. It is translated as CATSRRDRIAYNEQFF.

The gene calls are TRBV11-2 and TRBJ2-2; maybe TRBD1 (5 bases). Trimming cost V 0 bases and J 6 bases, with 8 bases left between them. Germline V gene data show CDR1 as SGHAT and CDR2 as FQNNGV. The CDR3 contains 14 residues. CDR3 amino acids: CASSLDWGPGELFF. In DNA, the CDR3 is TGTGCCAGCAGCTTAGATTGGGGCCCCGGGGAGCTGTTTTTT.

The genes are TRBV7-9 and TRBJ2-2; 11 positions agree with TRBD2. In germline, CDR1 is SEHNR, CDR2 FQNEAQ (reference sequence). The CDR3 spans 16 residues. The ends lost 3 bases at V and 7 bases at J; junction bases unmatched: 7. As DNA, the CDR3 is TGTGCCAGCAGCTTTACTAGCGGGAGTCTGGTCGGGGAGCTGTTTTTT. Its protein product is CASSFTSGSLVGELFF.

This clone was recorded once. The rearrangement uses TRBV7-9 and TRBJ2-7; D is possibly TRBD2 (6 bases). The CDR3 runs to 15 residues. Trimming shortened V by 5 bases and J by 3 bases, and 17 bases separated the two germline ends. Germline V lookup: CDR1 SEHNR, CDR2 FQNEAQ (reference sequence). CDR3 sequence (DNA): TGTGCCAGCAGCCCGAATAGCGGTAGGTTCTACGAGCAGTACTTC. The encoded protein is CASSPNSGRFYEQYF.

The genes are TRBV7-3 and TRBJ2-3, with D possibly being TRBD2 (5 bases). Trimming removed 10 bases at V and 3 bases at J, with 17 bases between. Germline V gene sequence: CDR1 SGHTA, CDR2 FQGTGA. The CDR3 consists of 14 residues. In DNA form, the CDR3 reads TGTGCCACGTCCCGAGGGAGTTTGACAGATACGCAGTATTTT. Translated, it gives CATSRGSLTDTQYF.

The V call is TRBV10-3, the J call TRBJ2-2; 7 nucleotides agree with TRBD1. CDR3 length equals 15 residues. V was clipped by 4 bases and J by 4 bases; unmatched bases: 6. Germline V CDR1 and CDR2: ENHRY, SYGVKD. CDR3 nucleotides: TGTGCCATCAGTGTGACAGGGATCAGCACCGGGGAGCTGTTTTTT. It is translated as CAISVTGISTGELFF.

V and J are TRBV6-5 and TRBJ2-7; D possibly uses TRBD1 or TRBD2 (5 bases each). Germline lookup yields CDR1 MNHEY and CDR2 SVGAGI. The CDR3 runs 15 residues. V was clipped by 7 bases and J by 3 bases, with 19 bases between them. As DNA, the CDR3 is TGTGCCAGCAATCCCAGCCCCGGGGCGGGCTACGAGCAGTACTTC. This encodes CASNPSPGAGYEQYF.

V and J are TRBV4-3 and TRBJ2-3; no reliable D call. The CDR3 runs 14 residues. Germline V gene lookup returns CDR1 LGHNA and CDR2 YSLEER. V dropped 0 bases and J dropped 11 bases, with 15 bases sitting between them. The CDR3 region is CASSQDDRDGMQYF. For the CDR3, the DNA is TGCGCCAGCAGCCAAGATGATAGAGACGGTATGCAGTATTTT.

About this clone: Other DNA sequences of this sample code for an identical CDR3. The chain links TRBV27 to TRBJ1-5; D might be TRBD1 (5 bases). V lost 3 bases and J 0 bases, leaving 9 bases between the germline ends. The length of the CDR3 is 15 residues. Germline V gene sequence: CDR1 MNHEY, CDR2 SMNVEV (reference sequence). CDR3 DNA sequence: TGTGCCAGCAGTTTCGGGACGGATAGCAATCAGCCCCAGCATTTT. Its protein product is CASSFGTDSNQPQHF.